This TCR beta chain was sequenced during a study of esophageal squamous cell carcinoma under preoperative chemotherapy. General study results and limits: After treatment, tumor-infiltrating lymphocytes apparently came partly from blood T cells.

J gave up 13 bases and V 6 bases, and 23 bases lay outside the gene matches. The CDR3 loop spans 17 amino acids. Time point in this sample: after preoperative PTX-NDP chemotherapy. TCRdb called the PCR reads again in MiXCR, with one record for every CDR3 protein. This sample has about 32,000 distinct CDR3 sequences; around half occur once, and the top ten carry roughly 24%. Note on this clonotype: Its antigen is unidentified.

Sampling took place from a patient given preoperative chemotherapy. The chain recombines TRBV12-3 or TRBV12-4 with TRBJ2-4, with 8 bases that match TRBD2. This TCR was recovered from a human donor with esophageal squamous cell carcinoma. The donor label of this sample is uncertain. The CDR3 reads CASSAGGGGIGPDTQYF. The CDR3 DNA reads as TGTGCCAGCAGCGCGGGGGGCGGGGGGATAGGCCCAGATACCCAGTACTTC.